These T cell receptor beta chains were read from a single sample in a study of radiation and T cells in renal cell carcinoma. The repertoire was sequenced with immunoSEQ multiplex PCR; TCRdb's copy has only in-frame clones and lacks some. The sample contains around 130,000 clones, around four fifths of which appear only once. The sample consisted of blood, taken from a patient whose treatment included radiotherapy and nephrectomy. The receptor set was obtained from an older woman with renal cell carcinoma. CDR3s include the opening cysteine and the closing phenylalanine or tryptophan. Fields, in order: J gene, V gene, clone size, D gene, CDR3 protein, CDR3 DNA. A D gene is named only where the DNA matches it firmly. Clone size appears in some rows only: once, few, many, or a class for an expanded clone.

>TRBJ2-1|TRBV2|-|TRBD1
CASSDVETGSDNEQFF
TGTGCCAGCAGCGACGTCGAGACAGGGTCGGACAATGAGCAGTTCTTC
>TRBJ2-2|TRBV2|-|-
CASSEVLVINTGELFF
TGTGCCAGCAGTGAAGTACTAGTGATAAACACCGGGGAGCTGTTTTTT
>TRBJ1-3|TRBV4-3|-|-
CASSTGRSLSGNTIYF
TGCGCCAGCAGCACAGGGCGATCCCTCTCTGGAAACACCATATATTTT
>TRBJ1-3|TRBV10-3|-|-
CAISSYQGAQGNTIYF
TGTGCCATCAGTAGTTACCAGGGAGCGCAGGGAAACACCATATATTTT
>TRBJ1-2|TRBV2|once|-
CASDRGGILYGYTF
TGTGCCAGCGATCGGGGAGGGATCCTCTATGGCTACACCTTC
>TRBJ1-5|TRBV10-3|few|TRBD1
CAISQGQGGMGNQPQHF
TGTGCCATCAGCCAGGGACAGGGAGGAATGGGCAATCAGCCCCAGCATTTT
>TRBJ2-7|TRBV15|-|TRBD1
CATRTGDRAYEQYF
TGTGCCACCAGAACGGGGGACAGGGCCTACGAGCAGTACTTC
>TRBJ1-1|TRBV14|-|-
CASSEGVLGEMFGTEAFF
TGTGCCAGCAGCGAAGGGGTACTAGGGGAAATGTTCGGGACTGAAGCTTTCTTT
>TRBJ1-1|TRBV6-6|-|TRBD1
CASSDRGNTEAFF
TGTGCCAGCAGTGACAGGGGTAACACTGAAGCTTTCTTT
>TRBJ2-1|TRBV9|-|TRBD2
CASSVGIAGEYNEQFF
TGTGCCAGCAGCGTAGGAATAGCGGGAGAATACAATGAGCAGTTCTTC
>TRBJ1-4|TRBV5-1|-|-
CASSLSGKDEKLFF
TGCGCCAGCAGCTTAAGCGGGAAGGATGAAAAACTGTTTTTT
>TRBJ2-2|TRBV6-5|-|-
CALRRGGNTGELFF
TGTGCCCTTCGTCGAGGGGGGAACACCGGGGAGCTGTTTTTT
>TRBJ1-2|TRBV19|-|TRBD1
CASSISRTGIYGYTF
TGTGCCAGTAGTATATCCCGGACAGGGATCTATGGCTACACCTTC
>TRBJ2-7|TRBV28|-|TRBD2
CASSLRGGLSYEQYF
TGTGCCAGCAGTTTACGGGGGGGGTTGTCCTACGAGCAGTACTTC
>TRBJ2-4|TRBV6-5|-|-
CASRGPIKNIQYF
TGTGCCAGCCGGGGACCGATAAAAAACATTCAGTACTTC
>TRBJ2-7|TRBV7-6|few|TRBD2
CASSLAGGGVPYEQYF
TGTGCCAGCAGCTTAGCGGGCGGGGGGGTCCCCTACGAGCAGTACTTC
>TRBJ2-3|TRBV19|-|TRBD2
CASSPTPSGTDTQYF
TGTGCCAGTAGTCCTACCCCTAGCGGAACAGATACGCAGTATTTT
>TRBJ1-5|TRBV18|-|-
CASSPEQRFRGQPQHF
TGTGCCAGCTCACCAGAACAAAGGTTTCGAGGGCAGCCCCAGCATTTT
>TRBJ1-4|TRBV5-1|-|TRBD1
CASSLGTGTTNEKLFF
TGCGCCAGCAGCTTGGGGACAGGGACAACTAATGAAAAACTGTTTTTT
>TRBJ1-3|TRBV11-2|-|TRBD1
CASSPDPRGTSGNTIYF
TGTGCCAGCAGCCCAGACCCCAGGGGGACATCTGGAAACACCATATATTTT
>TRBJ1-5|TRBV19|many|-
CASAGSNQPQHF
TGTGCCAGTGCAGGGAGCAATCAGCCCCAGCATTTT
>TRBJ2-7|TRBV2|few|TRBD2
CASTELAGDRHEQYF
TGTGCCAGCACGGAACTAGCGGGAGACCGGCACGAGCAGTACTTC
>TRBJ1-4|TRBV27|-|-
CASSEQLEGEKLFF
TGTGCCAGCAGTGAGCAATTGGAGGGTGAAAAACTGTTTTTT
>TRBJ1-6|TRBV6-5|-|-
CASSYFGEGDSPLHF
TGTGCCAGCAGTTACTTCGGGGAAGGTGATTCACCCCTCCACTTT
>TRBJ2-3|TRBV6-1|-|TRBD1
CASSGETGYTDTQYF
TGTGCCAGCAGTGGTGAGACAGGGTATACAGATACGCAGTATTTT
>TRBJ2-5|TRBV2|once|TRBD2
CASAVSLTPQAGGSEWETQYF
TGTGCCAGCGCCGTCAGCCTTACACCCCAGGCGGGAGGATCGGAGTGGGAGACCCAGTACTTC
>TRBJ1-1|TRBV7-8|-|-
CASSLVGATEAFF
TGTGCCAGCAGCTTAGTAGGGGCCACTGAAGCTTTCTTT
>TRBJ1-2|TRBV29-1|-|-
CSVPSTPLVGGPSTYGYTF
TGCAGCGTCCCCTCGACCCCCTTGGTCGGGGGCCCCAGTACCTATGGCTACACCTTC
>TRBJ2-7|TRBV27|-|TRBD2
CASSPPLRLLAGTYEQYF
TGTGCCAGCAGTCCTCCGCTGCGTCTACTAGCGGGGACCTACGAGCAGTACTTC
>TRBJ2-1|TRBV18|-|-
CASSQGLRYNEQFF
TGTGCCAGCTCACAAGGCCTACGCTACAATGAGCAGTTCTTC
>TRBJ1-6|TRBV28|-|-
CASSLAGVSSPLHF
TGTGCCAGCAGTTTGGCAGGGGTGAGTTCACCCCTCCACTTT
>TRBJ1-2|TRBV9|-|-
CASSISGARGYGYTF
TGTGCCAGCAGCATTAGCGGGGCGCGAGGCTATGGCTACACCTTC
>TRBJ2-7|TRBV13|-|TRBD1
CASSLGQGLYEQYF
TGTGCCAGCAGCTTGGGACAGGGGCTCTACGAGCAGTACTTC
>TRBJ2-7|TRBV6-5|-|TRBD1
CASTRGTGGPYEQYF
TGTGCCAGCACCCGGGGAACAGGGGGCCCTTACGAGCAGTACTTC
>TRBJ1-4|TRBV5-6|once|-
CASSFKYSATNEKLFF
TGTGCCAGCAGCTTCAAATACAGTGCAACTAATGAAAAACTGTTTTTT
>TRBJ2-7|TRBV11-2|-|TRBD1
CASSGTGRAYEQYF
TGTGCCAGCAGCGGGACAGGGCGGGCGTACGAGCAGTACTTC
>TRBJ2-7|TRBV6-5|-|-
CASRAASEQYF
TGTGCCAGCAGGGCGGCTAGCGAGCAGTACTTC
>TRBJ2-7|TRBV6-5|-|-
CASSRDTRFEQYF
TGTGCCAGCAGTAGGGACACCCGTTTCGAGCAGTACTTC
>TRBJ2-3|TRBV27|-|TRBD2
CAAGASGKQGTDTQYF
TGTGCCGCCGGGGCTAGCGGGAAACAGGGCACAGATACGCAGTATTTT
>TRBJ1-2|TRBV6-1|once|TRBD1
CASRQGVMEGYTF
TGTGCCAGCAGACAGGGGGTTATGGAGGGCTACACCTTC